One T cell receptor beta chain is described in this entry. The antigen is not known. After 5'RACE with constant-segment primers, TCR alpha and TCR beta cDNA libraries carrying sample barcodes and UMIs were obtained. TCRdb passed the 5' RACE reads through MiXCR, listing each CDR3 protein once. The sample lists around 200,000 distinct CDR3 sequences, around 9.5% seen once, with 3% to 4% in the top ten. The CDR3 runs to 16 residues. Germline-derived CDR1 and CDR2 are KGHSH and LQKENI. V shed 2 bases and J 3 bases; nucleotides not matched to a gene: 8. This sample was included in a study of T-cell memory formation after mild COVID-19. Notes on the study in general: In second-wave clones peaking day 37, SARS-CoV-2 specificity remained unconfirmed. The appearance of some responding clones in pre-infection memory suggested that cross-reactive memory joined. Among clones contracting day 15 to 85, CD4/CD8 was balanced, whereas later expanders leaned CD4+.

The origin of this receptor is a man aged 18 to 29 who had mild COVID-19 (a few samples of this study predate the infection). Cell type and time point are not known. Sequenced material: PBMCs or a T cell subset sorted from them (not recorded which). This sequence joins TRBV18 and TRBJ2-7, with 9 bases aligning to TRBD2. The DNA for the CDR3 is TGTGCCAGCTCACCAAGGGCTAGCGGGGACCACTACGAGCAGTACGTC. Translating gives CASSPRASGDHYEQYV.